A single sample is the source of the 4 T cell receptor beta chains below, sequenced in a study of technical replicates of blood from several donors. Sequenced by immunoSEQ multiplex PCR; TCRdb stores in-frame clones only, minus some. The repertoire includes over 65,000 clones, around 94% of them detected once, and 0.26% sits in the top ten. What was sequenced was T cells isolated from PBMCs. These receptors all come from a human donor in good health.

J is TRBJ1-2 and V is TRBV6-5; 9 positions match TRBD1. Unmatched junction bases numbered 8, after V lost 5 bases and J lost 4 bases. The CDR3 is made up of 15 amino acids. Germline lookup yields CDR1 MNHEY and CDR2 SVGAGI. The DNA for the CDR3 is TGTGCCAGCAGTCTACAGGGACAGGGCGGCTATGGCTACACCTTC. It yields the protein CASSLQGQGGYGYTF.

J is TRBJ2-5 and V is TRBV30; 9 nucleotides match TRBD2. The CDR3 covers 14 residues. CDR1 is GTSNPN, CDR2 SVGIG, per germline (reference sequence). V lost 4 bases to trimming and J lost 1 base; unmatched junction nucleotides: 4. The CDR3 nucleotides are TGTGCCTGGAATCGCGGGGGGGCCCAAGAGACCCAGTACTTC. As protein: CAWNRGGAQETQYF.

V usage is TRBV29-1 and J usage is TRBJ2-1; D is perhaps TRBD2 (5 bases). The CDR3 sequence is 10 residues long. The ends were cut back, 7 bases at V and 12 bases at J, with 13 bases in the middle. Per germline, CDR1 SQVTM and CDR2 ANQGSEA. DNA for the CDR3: TGCAGCGGGTACGAGGGCTCGCAGTTCTTC. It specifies CSGYEGSQFF.

CDR3 protein: CASSEGGPNTEAFF. CDR3 DNA: TGTGCCAGCAGCGAGGGGGGGCCCAACACTGAAGCTTTCTTT. The chain employs TRBV28 and TRBJ1-1, with a weak D call TRBD1 (6 bases). Trimming took off 6 bases at V and 2 bases at J, with 13 bases between the two ends. This CDR3 is built from 14 residues. Looked up from germline, CDR1 is MDHEN and CDR2 is SYDVKM.